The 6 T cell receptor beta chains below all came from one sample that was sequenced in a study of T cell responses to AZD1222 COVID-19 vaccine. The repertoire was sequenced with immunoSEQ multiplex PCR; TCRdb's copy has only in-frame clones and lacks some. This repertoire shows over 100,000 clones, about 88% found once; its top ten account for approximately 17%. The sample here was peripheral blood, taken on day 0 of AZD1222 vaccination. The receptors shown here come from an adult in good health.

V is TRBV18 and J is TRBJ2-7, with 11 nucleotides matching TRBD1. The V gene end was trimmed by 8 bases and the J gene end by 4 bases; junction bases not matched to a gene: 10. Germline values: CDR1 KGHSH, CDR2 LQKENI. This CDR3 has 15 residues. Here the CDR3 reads CASARTGGAVYEQYV. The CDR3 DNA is TGTGCCAGCGCTCGGACAGGGGGCGCGGTGTACGAGCAGTACGTC.

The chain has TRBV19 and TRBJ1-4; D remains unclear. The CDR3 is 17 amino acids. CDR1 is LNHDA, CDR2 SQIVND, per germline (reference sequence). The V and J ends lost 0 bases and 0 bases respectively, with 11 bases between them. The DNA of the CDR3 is TGTGCCAGTAGTATAGATTTGGCAGACGCAACTAATGAAAAACTGTTTTTT. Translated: CASSIDLADATNEKLFF.

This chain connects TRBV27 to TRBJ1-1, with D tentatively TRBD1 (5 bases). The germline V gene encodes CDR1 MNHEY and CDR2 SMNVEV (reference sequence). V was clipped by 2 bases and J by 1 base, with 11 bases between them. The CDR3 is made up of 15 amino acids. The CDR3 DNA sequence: TGTGCCAGCAGTTTAGGGGCCGGATCGAACACTGAAGCTTTCTTT. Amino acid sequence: CASSLGAGSNTEAFF.

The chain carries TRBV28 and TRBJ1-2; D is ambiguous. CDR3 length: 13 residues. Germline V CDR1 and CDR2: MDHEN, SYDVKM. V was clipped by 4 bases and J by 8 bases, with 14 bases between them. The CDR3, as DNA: TGTGCCAGCAGTTACTCCACCCTGAGAGGCTACACCTTC. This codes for CASSYSTLRGYTF.

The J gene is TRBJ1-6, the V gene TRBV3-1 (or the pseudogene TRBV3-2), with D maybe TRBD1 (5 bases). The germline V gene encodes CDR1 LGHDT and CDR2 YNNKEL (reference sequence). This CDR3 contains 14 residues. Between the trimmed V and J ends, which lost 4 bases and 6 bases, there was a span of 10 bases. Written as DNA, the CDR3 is TGTGCCAGCAGCCCAGGGTCCGTTAATTCACCCCTCCACTTT. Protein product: CASSPGSVNSPLHF.

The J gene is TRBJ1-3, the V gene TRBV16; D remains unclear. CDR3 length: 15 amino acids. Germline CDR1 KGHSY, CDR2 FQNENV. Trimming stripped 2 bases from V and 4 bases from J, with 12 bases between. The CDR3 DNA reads TGTGCCAGCAGCCAACGCGGCCGCGGCGGAAACACCATATATTTT. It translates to CASSQRGRGGNTIYF.